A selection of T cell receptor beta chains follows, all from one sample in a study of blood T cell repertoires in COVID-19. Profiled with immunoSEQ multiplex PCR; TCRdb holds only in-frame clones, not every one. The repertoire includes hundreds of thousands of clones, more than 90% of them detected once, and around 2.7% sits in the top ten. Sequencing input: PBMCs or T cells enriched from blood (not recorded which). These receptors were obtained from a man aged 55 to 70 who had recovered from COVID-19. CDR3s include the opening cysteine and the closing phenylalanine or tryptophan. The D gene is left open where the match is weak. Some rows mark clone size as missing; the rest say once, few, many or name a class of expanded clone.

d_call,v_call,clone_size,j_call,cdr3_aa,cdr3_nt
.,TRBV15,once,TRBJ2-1,CATSRGERTGSVEQFF,TGTGCCACCAGCAGAGGGGAGCGGACGGGGTCGGTTGAGCAGTTCTTC
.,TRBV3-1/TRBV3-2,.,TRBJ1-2,CASSQVAGGANYGYTF,TGTGCCAGCAGCCAAGTGGCCGGAGGAGCTAACTATGGCTACACCTTC
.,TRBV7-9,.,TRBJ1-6,CASSLGPPLHF,TGTGCCAGCAGCTTGGGCCCGCCCCTCCACTTT
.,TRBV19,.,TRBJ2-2,CASSIRQTGELFF,TGTGCCAGTAGTATCCGACAAACCGGGGAGCTGTTTTTT
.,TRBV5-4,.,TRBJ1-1,CASSLVGGNTEAFF,TGTGCCAGCAGCTTGGTAGGGGGAAACACTGAAGCTTTCTTT
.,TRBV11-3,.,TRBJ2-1,CASSLGQGTTYNEQFF,TGTGCCAGCAGCTTAGGGCAGGGGACGACCTACAATGAGCAGTTCTTC
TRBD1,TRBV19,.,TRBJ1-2,CASSEGQGSYGYTF,TGTGCCAGTAGCGAAGGACAGGGGAGCTATGGCTACACCTTC
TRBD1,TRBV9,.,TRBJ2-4,CASSEGQAGIQYF,TGTGCCAGCAGCGAGGGACAGGCTGGCATTCAGTACTTC
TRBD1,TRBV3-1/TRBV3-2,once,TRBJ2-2,CASSPRDRGVGELFF,TGTGCCAGCAGCCCTCGGGACAGGGGCGTCGGGGAGCTGTTTTTT
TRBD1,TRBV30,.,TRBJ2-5,CAWSRGSGTQYF,TGTGCCTGGAGCAGGGGGAGTGGGACCCAGTACTTC
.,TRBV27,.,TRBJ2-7,CASRRESGVREQYF,TGTGCCAGCAGGCGGGAATCGGGAGTCCGCGAGCAGTACTTC